What follows is one TCR beta chain and its context. Produced via immunoSEQ multiplex PCR; TCRdb's table is partial and in-frame only. The sample includes about 440,000 clones, about 90% of them seen just once. The data originate from a study of blood T cell repertoires in COVID-19. The junction had 7 bases not matched to a gene; V was cut back by 2 bases and J by 6 bases. Germline assignment: CDR1 LGHDT and CDR2 YNNKEL (reference sequence). The CDR3 loop spans 15 amino acids. Enrollees, roughly 18 to 90 years old, lived in about two dozen US areas. What was sequenced was PBMCs or T cells enriched from blood (not recorded which). This TCR derives from a woman aged 18-30 years with acute COVID-19. This chain joins TRBV3-1 (or the pseudogene TRBV3-2) and TRBJ1-1; 9 nucleotides agree with TRBD1. The CDR3 bases are TGTGCCAGCAGCCAACTACCGAGGACAGGGGCTGAAGCTTTCTTT. It is translated as CASSQLPRTGAEAFF.